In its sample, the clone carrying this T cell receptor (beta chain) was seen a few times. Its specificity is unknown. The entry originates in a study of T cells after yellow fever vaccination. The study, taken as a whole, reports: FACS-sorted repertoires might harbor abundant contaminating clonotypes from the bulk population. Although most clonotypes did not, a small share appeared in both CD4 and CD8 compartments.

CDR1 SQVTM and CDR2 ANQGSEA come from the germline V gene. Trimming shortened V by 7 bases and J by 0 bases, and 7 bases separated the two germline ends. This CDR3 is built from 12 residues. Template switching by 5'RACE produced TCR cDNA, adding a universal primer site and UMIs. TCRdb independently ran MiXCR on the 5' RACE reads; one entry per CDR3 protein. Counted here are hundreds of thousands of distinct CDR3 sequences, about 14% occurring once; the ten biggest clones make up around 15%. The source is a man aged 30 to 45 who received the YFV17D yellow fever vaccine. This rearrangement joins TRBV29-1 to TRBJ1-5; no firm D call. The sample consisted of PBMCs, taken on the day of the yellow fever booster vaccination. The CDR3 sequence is CSAGYSNQPQHF. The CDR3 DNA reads TGCAGCGCCGGATATAGCAATCAGCCCCAGCATTTT.